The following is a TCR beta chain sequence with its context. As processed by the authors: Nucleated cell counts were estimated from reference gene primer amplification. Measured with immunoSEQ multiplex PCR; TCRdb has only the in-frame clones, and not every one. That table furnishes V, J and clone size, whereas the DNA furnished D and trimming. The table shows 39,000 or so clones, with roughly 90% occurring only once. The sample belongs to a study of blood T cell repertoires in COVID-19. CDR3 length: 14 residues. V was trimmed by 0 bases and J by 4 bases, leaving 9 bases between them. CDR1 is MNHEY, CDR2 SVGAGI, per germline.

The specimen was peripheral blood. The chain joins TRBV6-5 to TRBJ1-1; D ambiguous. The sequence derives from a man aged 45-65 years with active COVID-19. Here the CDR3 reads CASSYSWEGTEAFF. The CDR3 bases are TGTGCCAGCAGTTACTCCTGGGAGGGCACTGAAGCTTTCTTT.